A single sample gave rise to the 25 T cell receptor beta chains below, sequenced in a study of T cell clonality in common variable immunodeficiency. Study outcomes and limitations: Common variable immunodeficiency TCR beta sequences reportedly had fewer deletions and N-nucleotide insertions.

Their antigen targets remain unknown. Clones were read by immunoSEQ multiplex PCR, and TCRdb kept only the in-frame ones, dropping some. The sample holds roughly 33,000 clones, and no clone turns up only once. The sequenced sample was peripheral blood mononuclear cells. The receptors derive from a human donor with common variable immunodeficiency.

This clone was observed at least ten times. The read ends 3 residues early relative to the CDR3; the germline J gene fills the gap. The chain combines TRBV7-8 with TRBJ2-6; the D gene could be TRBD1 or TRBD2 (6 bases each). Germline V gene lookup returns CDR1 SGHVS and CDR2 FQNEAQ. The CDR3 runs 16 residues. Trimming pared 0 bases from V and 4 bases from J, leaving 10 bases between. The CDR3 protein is CASSLAGGGGANVLTF. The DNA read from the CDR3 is TGTGCCAGCAGCTTAGCAGGGGGAGGAGGGGCCAACGTC.

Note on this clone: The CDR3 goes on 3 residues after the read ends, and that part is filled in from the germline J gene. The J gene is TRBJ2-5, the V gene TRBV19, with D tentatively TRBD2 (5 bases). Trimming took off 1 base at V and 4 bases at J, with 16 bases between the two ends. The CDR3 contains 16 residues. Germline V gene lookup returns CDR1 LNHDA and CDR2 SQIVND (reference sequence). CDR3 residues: CASSIAATTARETQYF. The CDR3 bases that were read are TGTGCCAGTAGTATAGCAGCGACTACCGCGCGAGAGACC.

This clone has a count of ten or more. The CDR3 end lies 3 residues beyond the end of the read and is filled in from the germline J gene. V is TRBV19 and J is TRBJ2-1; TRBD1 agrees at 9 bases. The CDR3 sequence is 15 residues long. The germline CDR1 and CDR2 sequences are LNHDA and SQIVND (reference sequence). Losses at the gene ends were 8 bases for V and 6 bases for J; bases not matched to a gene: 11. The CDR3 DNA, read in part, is TGTGCCAGTCAGTCTCTCGACAGGGGGGTCAATGAG. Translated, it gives CASQSLDRGVNE. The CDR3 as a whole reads CASQSLDRGVNEQFF.

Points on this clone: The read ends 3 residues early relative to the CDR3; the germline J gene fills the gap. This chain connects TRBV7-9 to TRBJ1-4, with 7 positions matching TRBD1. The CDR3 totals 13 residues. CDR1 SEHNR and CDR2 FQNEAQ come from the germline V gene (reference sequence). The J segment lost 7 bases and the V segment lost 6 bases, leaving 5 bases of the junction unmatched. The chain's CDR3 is CASSNTGVEKLFF. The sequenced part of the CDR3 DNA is TGTGCCAGCAGTAACACAGGGGTTGAAAAA.

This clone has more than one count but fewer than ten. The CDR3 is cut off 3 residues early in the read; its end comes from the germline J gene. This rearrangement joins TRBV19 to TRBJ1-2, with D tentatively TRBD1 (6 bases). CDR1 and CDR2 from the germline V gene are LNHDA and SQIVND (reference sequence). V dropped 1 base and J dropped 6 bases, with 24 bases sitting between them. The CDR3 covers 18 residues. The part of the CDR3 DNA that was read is TGTGCCAGTAGTATAGTGGCCACAGGGCCACAGAGAGGCGATGGC. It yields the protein CASSIVATGPQRGDG. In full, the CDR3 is CASSIVATGPQRGDGYTF.

This chain's CDR3 is CAWAGDPEAFF. The CDR3 bases that were read are TGTGCCTGGGCAGGGGACCCAGAA. J is TRBJ1-1 and V is TRBV30, with TRBD1 as a possible D gene (6 bases). The CDR3 extends 3 residues past the end of the read, so its final part is completed from the germline J gene. This CDR3 has 11 residues. Germline assignment: CDR1 GTSNPN and CDR2 SVGIG (reference sequence).

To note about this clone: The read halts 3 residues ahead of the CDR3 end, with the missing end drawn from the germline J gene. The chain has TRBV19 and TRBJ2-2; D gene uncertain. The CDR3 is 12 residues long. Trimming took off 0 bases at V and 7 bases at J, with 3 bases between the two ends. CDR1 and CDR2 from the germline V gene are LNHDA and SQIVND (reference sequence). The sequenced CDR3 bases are TGTGCCAGTAGTATAGATAGCGGGGAG. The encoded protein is CASSIDSGE. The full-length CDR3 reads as CASSIDSGELFF.

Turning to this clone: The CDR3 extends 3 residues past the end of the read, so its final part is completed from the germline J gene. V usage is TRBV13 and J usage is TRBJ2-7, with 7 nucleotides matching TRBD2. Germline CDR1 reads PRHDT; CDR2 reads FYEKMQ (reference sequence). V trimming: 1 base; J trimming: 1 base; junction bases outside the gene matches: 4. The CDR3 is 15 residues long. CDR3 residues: CASSLAGGRSYEQYF. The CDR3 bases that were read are TGTGCCAGCAGCTTAGCCGGGGGGAGGTCCTACGAG.

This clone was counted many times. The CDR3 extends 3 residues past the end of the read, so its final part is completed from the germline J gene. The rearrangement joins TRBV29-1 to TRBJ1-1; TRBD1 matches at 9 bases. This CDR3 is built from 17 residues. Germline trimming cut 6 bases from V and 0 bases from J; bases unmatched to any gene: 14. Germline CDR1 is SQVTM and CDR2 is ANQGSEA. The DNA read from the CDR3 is TGCAGCGTCGCGCACCCCGACAGGGGGGGAATGAACACTGAA. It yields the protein CSVAHPDRGGMNTE. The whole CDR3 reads CSVAHPDRGGMNTEAFF.

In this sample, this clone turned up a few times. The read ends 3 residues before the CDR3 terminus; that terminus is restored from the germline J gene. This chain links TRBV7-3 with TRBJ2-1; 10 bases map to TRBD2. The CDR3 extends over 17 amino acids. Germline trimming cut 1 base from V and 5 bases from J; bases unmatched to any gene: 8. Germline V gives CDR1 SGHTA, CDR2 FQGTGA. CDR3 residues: CASSLNPRLAGNNEQFF. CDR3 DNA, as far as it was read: TGTGCCAGCAGCTTAAATCCCCGACTAGCGGGTAACAATGAG.

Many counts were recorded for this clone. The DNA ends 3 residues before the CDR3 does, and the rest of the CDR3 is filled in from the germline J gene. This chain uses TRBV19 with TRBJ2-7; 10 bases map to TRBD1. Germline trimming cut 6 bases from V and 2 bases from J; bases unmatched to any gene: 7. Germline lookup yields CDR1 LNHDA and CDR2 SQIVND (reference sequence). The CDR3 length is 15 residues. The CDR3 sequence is CASRARQGATYEQYF. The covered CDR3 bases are TGTGCCAGTAGGGCCCGACAGGGGGCCACCTACGAG.

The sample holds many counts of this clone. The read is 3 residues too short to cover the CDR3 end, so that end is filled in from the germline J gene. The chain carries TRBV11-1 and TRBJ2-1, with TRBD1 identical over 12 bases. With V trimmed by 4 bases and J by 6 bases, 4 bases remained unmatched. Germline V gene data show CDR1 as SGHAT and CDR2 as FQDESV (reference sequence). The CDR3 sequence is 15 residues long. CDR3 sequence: CASSWDRGRINEQFF. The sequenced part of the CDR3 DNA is TGTGCCAGCAGCTGGGACAGGGGGCGCATCAATGAG.

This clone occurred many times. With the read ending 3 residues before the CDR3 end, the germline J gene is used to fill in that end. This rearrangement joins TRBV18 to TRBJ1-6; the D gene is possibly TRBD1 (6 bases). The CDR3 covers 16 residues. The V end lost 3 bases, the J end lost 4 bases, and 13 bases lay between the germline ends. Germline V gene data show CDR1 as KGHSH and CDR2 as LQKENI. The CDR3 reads CASSPTPTGYNSPLHF. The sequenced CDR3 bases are TGTGCCAGCTCACCCACCCCGACAGGATATAATTCACCC.

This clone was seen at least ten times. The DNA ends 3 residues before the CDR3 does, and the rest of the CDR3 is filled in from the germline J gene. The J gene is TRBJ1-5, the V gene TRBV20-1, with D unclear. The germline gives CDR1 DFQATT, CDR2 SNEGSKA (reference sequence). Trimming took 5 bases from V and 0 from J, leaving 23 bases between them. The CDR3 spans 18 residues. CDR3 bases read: TGCAGTGCTCTCCGTGGGGTTGCGGGCCCTACTAGCAATCAGCCC. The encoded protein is CSALRGVAGPTSNQP. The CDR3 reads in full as CSALRGVAGPTSNQPQHF.

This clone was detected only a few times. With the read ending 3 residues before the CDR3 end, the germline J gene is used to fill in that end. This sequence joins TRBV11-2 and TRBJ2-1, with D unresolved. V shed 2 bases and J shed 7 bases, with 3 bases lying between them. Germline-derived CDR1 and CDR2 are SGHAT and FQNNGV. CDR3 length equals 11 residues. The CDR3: CASSLPNEQFF. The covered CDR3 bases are TGTGCCAGCAGCTTACCGAATGAG.

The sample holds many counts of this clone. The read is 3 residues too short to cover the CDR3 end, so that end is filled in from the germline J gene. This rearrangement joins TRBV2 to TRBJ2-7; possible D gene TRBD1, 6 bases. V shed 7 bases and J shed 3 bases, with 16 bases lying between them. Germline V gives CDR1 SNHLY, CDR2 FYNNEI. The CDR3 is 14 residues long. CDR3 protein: CASTSQGGYYEQYF. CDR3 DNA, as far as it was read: TGTGCCAGCACCTCCCAAGGGGGTTACTACGAG.

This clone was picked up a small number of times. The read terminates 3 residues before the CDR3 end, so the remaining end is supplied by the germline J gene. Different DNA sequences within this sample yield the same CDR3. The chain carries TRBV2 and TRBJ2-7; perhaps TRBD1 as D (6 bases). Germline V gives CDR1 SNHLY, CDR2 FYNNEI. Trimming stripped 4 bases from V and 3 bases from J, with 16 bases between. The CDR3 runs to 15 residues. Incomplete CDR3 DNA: TGTGCCAGCAGTGGGGGGCGTCTGTCCATCTACGAG. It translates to CASSGGRLSIYE. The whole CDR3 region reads CASSGGRLSIYEQYF. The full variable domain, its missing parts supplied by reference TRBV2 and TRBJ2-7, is EPEVTQTPSHQVTQMGQEVILRCVPISNHLYFYWYRQILGQKVEFLVSFYNNEISEKSEIFDDQFSVERPDGSNFTLKIRSTKLEDSAMYFCASSGGRLSIYEQYFGPGTRLTVT.

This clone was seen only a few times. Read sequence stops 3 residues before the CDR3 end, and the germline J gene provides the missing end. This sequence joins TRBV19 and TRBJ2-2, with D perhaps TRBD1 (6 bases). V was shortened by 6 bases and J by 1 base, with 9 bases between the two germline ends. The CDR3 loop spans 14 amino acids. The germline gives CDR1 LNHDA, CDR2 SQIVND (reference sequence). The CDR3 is CASRKGQNTGELFF. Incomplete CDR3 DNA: TGTGCCAGTAGAAAGGGACAGAACACCGGGGAG.

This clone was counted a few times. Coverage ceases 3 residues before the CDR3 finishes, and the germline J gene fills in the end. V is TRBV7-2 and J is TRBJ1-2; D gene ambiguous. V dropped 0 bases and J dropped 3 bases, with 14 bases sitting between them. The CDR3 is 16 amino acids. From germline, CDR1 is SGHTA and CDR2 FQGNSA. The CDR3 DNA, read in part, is TGTGCCAGCAGCTTAGCAAGCCTCCAAGGGTACTATGGC. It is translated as CASSLASLQGYYG. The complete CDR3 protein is CASSLASLQGYYGYTF.

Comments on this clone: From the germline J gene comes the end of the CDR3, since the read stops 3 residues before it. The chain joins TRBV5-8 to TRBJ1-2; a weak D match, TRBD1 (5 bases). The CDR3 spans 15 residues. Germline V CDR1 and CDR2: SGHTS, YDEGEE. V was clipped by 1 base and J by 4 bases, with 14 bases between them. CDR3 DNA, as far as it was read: TGTGCCAGCAGCTTGCCCCCCGGGGGAAGCTATGGC. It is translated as CASSLPPGGSYG. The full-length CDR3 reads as CASSLPPGGSYGYTF.

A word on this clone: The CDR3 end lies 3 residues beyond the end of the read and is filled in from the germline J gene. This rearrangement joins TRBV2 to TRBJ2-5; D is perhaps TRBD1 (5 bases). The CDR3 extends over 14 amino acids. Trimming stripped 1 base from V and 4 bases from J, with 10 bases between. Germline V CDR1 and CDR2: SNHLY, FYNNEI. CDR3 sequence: CASSEVAGIETQYF. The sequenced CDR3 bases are TGTGCCAGCAGTGAAGTGGCAGGGATAGAGACC.

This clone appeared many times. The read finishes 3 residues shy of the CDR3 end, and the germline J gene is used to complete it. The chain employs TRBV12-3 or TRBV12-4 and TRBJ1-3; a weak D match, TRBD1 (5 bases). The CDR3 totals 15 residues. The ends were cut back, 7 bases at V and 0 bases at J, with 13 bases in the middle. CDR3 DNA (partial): TGTGCCAGCACCCTTGAAGGGGCCTCTGGAAACACC. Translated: CASTLEGASGNT. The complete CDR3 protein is CASTLEGASGNTIYF.

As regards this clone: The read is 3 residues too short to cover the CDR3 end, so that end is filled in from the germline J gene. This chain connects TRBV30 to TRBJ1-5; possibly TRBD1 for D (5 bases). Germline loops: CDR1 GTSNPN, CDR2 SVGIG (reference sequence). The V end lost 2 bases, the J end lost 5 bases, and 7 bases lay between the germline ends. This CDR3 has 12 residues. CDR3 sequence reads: CAWSRGDQPQHF. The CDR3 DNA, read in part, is TGTGCCTGGAGTCGGGGGGATCAGCCC.

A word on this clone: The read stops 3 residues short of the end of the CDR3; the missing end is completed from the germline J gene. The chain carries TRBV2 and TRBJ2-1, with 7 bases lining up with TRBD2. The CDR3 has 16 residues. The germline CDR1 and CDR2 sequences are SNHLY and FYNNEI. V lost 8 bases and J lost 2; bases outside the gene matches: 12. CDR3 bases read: TGTGCCAGCCCCGGGGAGGGTATTGAGACCTACAATGAG. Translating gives CASPGEGIETYNE. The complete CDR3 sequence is CASPGEGIETYNEQFF.

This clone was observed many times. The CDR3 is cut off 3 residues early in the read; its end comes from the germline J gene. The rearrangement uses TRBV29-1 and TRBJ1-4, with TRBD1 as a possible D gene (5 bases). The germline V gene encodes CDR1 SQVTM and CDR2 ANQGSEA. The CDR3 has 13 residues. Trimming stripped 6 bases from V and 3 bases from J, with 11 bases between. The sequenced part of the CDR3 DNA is TGCAGCGTGAGGGGCGGTTCTAATGAAAAA. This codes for CSVRGGSNEK. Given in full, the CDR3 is CSVRGGSNEKLFF.